The 7 T cell receptor beta chains below come from one sample, sequenced in a study of metastatic and nonmetastatic thyroid tumors. TCRdb re-called clones from the PCR reads using MiXCR. Of several thousand clones in the sample, around 32% were seen once. There were no patients who had received any treatment before thyroid surgery. Input material: adjacent normal tissue. These receptors all come from a female donor with papillary thyroid cancer or a benign thyroid nodule (not recorded which). Some clones in this sample may be carry-over from other donors' samples.

This sequence joins TRBV6-5 and TRBJ1-5; no reliable D call. The V end lost 0 bases, the J end lost 7 bases, and 7 bases lay between the germline ends. The CDR3 is made up of 13 amino acids. Germline-derived CDR1 and CDR2 are MNHEY and SVGAGI. As DNA, the CDR3 is TGTGCCAGCAGTTACTCTATACAGCAGCCCCAGCATTTT. Its protein product is CASSYSIQQPQHF.

CDR3 protein: CASSGVSYEQYF. The CDR3 DNA follows: TGTGCCAGCAGTGGGGTTTCCTACGAGCAGTACTTC. This chain uses TRBV6-1 with TRBJ2-7; D uncertain. The germline V and J ends were trimmed by 4 bases and 1 base, with 5 bases remaining between them. This CDR3 contains 12 residues. Germline V gene sequence: CDR1 MNHNS, CDR2 SASEGT.

This clone counts as large. This chain uses TRBV28 with TRBJ2-2; 9 nucleotides agree with TRBD1. Germline V gene sequence: CDR1 MDHEN, CDR2 SYDVKM. V was clipped by 6 bases and J by 1 base; unmatched bases: 3. The CDR3 runs 15 residues. The CDR3 coding sequence is TGTGCCAGCAGGGACAGGGGCCAGAACACCGGGGAGCTGTTTTTT. Its protein is CASRDRGQNTGELFF.

This clone was detected a few times. The CDR3 region has the DNA TGTGCCAGCACCCCCGGGACCGTCCTGTCCCAGCATTTT. Encoded protein: CASTPGTVLSQHF. This chain links TRBV28 with TRBJ1-5; perhaps TRBD1 as D (5 bases). Germline V lookup: CDR1 MDHEN, CDR2 SYDVKM. Trimming removed 7 bases at V and 11 bases at J, with 18 bases between. CDR3 length equals 13 residues. Complete variable domain (other parts from reference TRBV28 and TRBJ1-5): DVKVTQSSRYLVKRTGEKVFLECVQDMDHENMFWYRQDPGLGLRLIYFSYDVKMKEKGDIPEGYSVSREKKERFSLILESASTNQTSMYLCASTPGTVLSQHFGDGTRLSIL.

The genes are TRBV4-1 and TRBJ1-6; D is ambiguous. Per germline, CDR1 MGHRA and CDR2 YSYEKL. The CDR3 has 15 amino acids. V lost 3 bases, J lost 7 bases, and 13 bases lay in between. The CDR3 loop reads CASSHTLAVNSPLHF. CDR3 in DNA: TGCGCCAGCAGCCATACGCTGGCCGTCAATTCACCCCTCCACTTT.

This sequence joins TRBV7-9 and TRBJ1-1; D not certain. CDR1 is SEHNR, CDR2 FQNEAQ, per germline (reference sequence). V lost 7 bases, J lost 3 bases, and 15 bases lay in between. The CDR3 has 14 residues. For the CDR3, the DNA is TGTGCCAGCACTATCCCCAGTCGTTACACTGAAGCTTTCTTT. It translates to CASTIPSRYTEAFF.

This chain links TRBV2 with TRBJ1-6; TRBD1 matches 9 bases. Looked up from germline, CDR1 is SNHLY and CDR2 is FYNNEI. This CDR3 is built from 15 residues. With 7 bases clipped from V and 8 bases from J, the junction kept 9 bases outside the gene matches. Written as DNA, the CDR3 is TGTGCCAGCAAGATGGGGACAGGGAAGGATTCACCCCTCCACTTT. The encoded protein is CASKMGTGKDSPLHF. Complete variable domain (other parts from reference TRBV2 and TRBJ1-6): EPEVTQTPSHQVTQMGQEVILRCVPISNHLYFYWYRQILGQKVEFLVSFYNNEISEKSEIFDDQFSVERPDGSNFTLKIRSTKLEDSAMYFCASKMGTGKDSPLHFGNGTRLTVT.